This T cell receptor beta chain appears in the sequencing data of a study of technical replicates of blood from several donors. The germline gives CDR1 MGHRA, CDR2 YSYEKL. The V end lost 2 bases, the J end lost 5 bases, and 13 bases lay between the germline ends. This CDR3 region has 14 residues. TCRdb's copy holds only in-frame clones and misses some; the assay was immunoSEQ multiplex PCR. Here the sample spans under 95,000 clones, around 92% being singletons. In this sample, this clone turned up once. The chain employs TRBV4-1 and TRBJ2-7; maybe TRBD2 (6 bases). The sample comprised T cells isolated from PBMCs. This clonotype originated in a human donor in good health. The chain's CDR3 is CASSQLEGGDEQYF. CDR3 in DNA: TGCGCCAGCAGCCAATTGGAAGGCGGGGACGAGCAGTACTTC.